Following are 9 T cell receptor beta chains from one sample sequenced in a study of blood T cell repertoires in COVID-19. TCRdb's copy holds only in-frame clones and misses some; the assay was immunoSEQ multiplex PCR. The sample lists roughly 140,000 clones; 75% to 90% were seen once. The sample was PBMCs or T cells enriched from blood (not recorded which). These TCRs come from a man aged 50 or older in a cohort exposed to, infected with or recovered from COVID-19 (not recorded which).

The genes are TRBV7-9 and TRBJ1-1, with a tentative D call TRBD1 (6 bases). The CDR3 runs 16 residues. Germline CDR1 SEHNR, CDR2 FQNEAQ (reference sequence). The V end was cut by 4 bases, the J end by 5 bases, with 20 bases between. This CDR3 is CASSSPSRGGRTEAFF. In nucleotides, the CDR3 is TGTGCCAGCAGCTCCCCGAGCAGGGGTGGAAGGACTGAAGCTTTCTTT.

This clone was observed a handful of times. CDR3 region: CASSPGTSAYEQYF. The CDR3 DNA reads as TGCGCCAGCAGCCCGGGGACTAGCGCCTACGAGCAGTACTTC. This chain uses TRBV4-1 with TRBJ2-7; 10 bases are a match to TRBD2. Unmatched junction bases numbered 2, after V lost 4 bases and J lost 2 bases. This CDR3 spans 14 amino acids. The germline V gene encodes CDR1 MGHRA and CDR2 YSYEKL.

This clone was counted between two and nine times. The V gene is TRBV3-1 (or the pseudogene TRBV3-2), the J gene TRBJ1-5; D is possibly TRBD1 (6 bases). V dropped 4 bases and J dropped 0 bases, with 16 bases sitting between them. Germline-derived CDR1 and CDR2 are LGHDT and YNNKEL (reference sequence). This CDR3 has 17 amino acids. The CDR3 spells CASSPSTGVYSNQPQHF. The CDR3 nucleotides read TGTGCCAGCAGCCCCTCGACAGGAGTCTATAGCAATCAGCCCCAGCATTTT.

A few counts support this clone. The gene calls are TRBV9 and TRBJ1-2; TRBD1 agrees at 8 bases. With 4 bases clipped from V and 8 bases from J, the junction kept 13 bases outside the gene matches. Germline lookup yields CDR1 SGDLS and CDR2 YYNGEE. This CDR3 spans 15 amino acids. The DNA of the CDR3 is TGTGCCAGCAGCACCCGACTCAGGGGGCCGGGAGGCTACACCTTC. Translating gives CASSTRLRGPGGYTF. Filled out from reference TRBV9 and TRBJ1-2, the complete variable domain reads DSGVTQTPKHLITATGQRVTLRCSPRSGDLSVYWYQQSLDQGLQFLIQYYNGEERAKGNILERFSAQQFPDLHSELNLSSLELGDSALYFCASSTRLRGPGGYTFGSGTRLTVV.

This rearrangement joins TRBV6-6 to TRBJ1-5; D may be TRBD1 (5 bases). Germline values: CDR1 MNHNY, CDR2 SVGAGI (reference sequence). The germline V and J ends were trimmed by 10 bases and 4 bases, with 14 bases remaining between them. CDR3 size: 13 residues. CDR3 residues: CAIGGGWNQPQHF. As DNA, the CDR3 is TGTGCCATCGGCGGGGGGTGGAATCAGCCCCAGCATTTT.

The rearrangement uses TRBV5-5 and TRBJ1-2; D is ambiguous. This CDR3 has 17 residues. Germline V lookup: CDR1 SGHKS, CDR2 YYEKEE (reference sequence). Trimming shortened V by 3 bases and J by 0 bases, and 18 bases separated the two germline ends. This CDR3 is CASSSSRASGANYGYTF. CDR3 DNA sequence: TGTGCCAGCAGCTCCTCCCGGGCGAGCGGAGCTAACTATGGCTACACCTTC.

J is TRBJ1-6 and V is TRBV6-5; D uncertain. CDR1 and CDR2 (germline): MNHEY, SVGAGI. This CDR3 is built from 14 residues. Deletions cut 2 bases from V and 7 bases from J, with 9 bases between. The CDR3 bases are TGTGCCAGCAGTTACGGGCAGATGAATTCACCCCTCCACTTT. Its protein is CASSYGQMNSPLHF.

Only one count was recorded for this clone. The chain joins TRBV29-1 to TRBJ1-1; tentatively, D is TRBD1 (5 bases). V was trimmed by 3 bases and J by 0 bases, leaving 8 bases between them. CDR3 length equals 13 residues. In germline, CDR1 is SQVTM, CDR2 ANQGSEA. CDR3: CSVDQGLNTEAFF. In DNA, the CDR3 is TGCAGCGTTGACCAGGGTCTGAACACTGAAGCTTTCTTT.

The chain carries TRBV11-2 and TRBJ2-5, with 11 bases that match TRBD2. The V and J ends lost 5 bases and 3 bases, in that order; junction bases with no gene match: 5. From germline, CDR1 is SGHAT and CDR2 FQNNGV. The CDR3 spans 15 residues. In DNA, the CDR3 is TGTGCCAGCAGCCTATTAGCGGGAGGGAAAGAGACCCAGTACTTC. Translated, it gives CASSLLAGGKETQYF.